This TCR beta chain was observed in a study of cytomegalovirus exposure and HLA in healthy donors (dated by TCRdb to about 2017). For the study in its entirety: An earlier analysis of approximately 590 of the donors reported more than 250 Gb of sequence data and about 100 million unique TCR beta sequences from about 179 million T cells. Class I and class II HLA loci were covered by the typing at four-digit resolution. A few DR-DQ haplotypes were treated as single units for association and clustering because of strong linkage in the cohort. The T cell repertoires of around 670 subjects were profiled by immunosequencing and related to cytomegalovirus serostatus. To predict cytomegalovirus infection status, the study brought together high-throughput TCR immunosequencing, statistical association of individual TCRs with disease status, and machine learning. Every repertoire in the discovery cohort had been generated on one and the same sequencing platform. The number of typed donors differed by locus: roughly 629-640 for A, B, C, DRB1 and DQB1; 500 to 550 for DQA1; around 610 for DPA1; and roughly 490 for DPB1. Genome-wide SNP genotypes for about 55% of the roughly 670 donors were used in a later genetic analysis, which treated that subset as a discovery cohort. A separate validation cohort of some 130 different subjects was used in addition to the 666-subject first cohort. In a later analysis, previously published TCR beta repertoires from several hundred donors were re-analyzed and high-resolution HLA genotyping was added so that TCR occurrence patterns could be studied. An earlier analysis of about 620 of the donors applied high-throughput TCR beta sequencing to assess whether each TCR beta V gene segment acted as functional or pseudogenic. The study aimed to test whether cataloging public T cell receptors could reveal signatures of past pathogen exposure. The genetic ancestry cluster associated with self-reported Caucasian donors included approximately 85% of the 398 genotyped donors. Roughly 300 gigabases of sequencing data and tens of millions of unique TCR sequences were included in an early release covering roughly 700 HLA-typed donors. Among about 400 genotyped donors of the cohort, an average of about 240,000 unique TCR beta nucleotide sequences was sequenced per donor, of which about 18% were non-productive. The later analysis used no new phenotypic data to find candidate immune exposures, relying instead on TCR beta sequences and their occurrence across donors. Alongside the repertoire data, information on donor age, sex, ethnicity and CMV serostatus was compiled. Broad study findings and their caveats: HLA typing was unavailable for some donors at each locus, so association tests used only the typed subset. When HLA alleles, especially DR and DQ, strongly co-occurred, TCR associations were difficult to assign to individual alleles. In a later analysis, HLA-associated TCR beta chains were found to be more clonally expanded and to have lower generation probabilities than equally common non-associated chains. Correlated functional status among segregating V segments might be attributable to linkage disequilibrium, but an unknown experimental factor could not be ruled out. In this cohort, only TCR beta chains were sequenced, and detectable features were limited by the absence of alpha or paired-chain data. According to the authors, the approach could potentially be generalized to other disease states and immunological phenotypes. In vitro tests confirmed that a few of the cytomegalovirus-associated TCR beta chains recognize cytomegalovirus antigens. Because the 87-base-pair reads could not distinguish some IMGT-functional V segments, including TRBV6-2 and TRBV6-3, those segments were excluded. In a later analysis, TCR association rates were found to vary across HLA loci, with the most associated TCRs seen for DRB1 alleles and the fewest for HLA-C alleles. In a later genetic analysis, a missense DCLRE1C variant was associated with V-gene and J-gene trimming of TCR beta chains, and the association was replicated in an independent cohort. A further reported finding was that TCR beta sequences accurately predicted the HLA-A and HLA-B alleles for most subjects in the first cohort. A later genetic analysis reported fewer N-insertions in productive TCRs among donors in an Asian-associated ancestry cluster than the approximately 700-donor mean. Sequencing depth was assumed to be roughly uniform across donors in the presence/absence analyses, though that assumption may not hold. A cluster of highly shared sequence variants was judged likely to represent a technical artifact of the sequencing pipeline. An earlier analysis of 587 of the donors showed that most TCR beta V segments appeared in productive rearrangements either about 90% or about 30% of the time, which broadly matched IMGT annotations. At a false discovery rate of 0.05, a later analysis linked some 17,000 TCR beta sequences to specific HLA alleles. A later analysis found that most CMV-associated TCR beta chains appeared HLA-restricted, with HLA associations seemingly driven largely by CMV exposure. The only immune exposure information available for the cohort was CMV serostatus. Most TCR sequences were observed very rarely across donors, whereas some public TCRs were present in many individuals. The classifier was reported to diagnose cytomegalovirus status with high specificity and sensitivity in both the original and validation cohorts. In a later analysis, several top co-occurrence clusters were reported to appear linked to parvovirus B19, influenza, CMV and Epstein-Barr virus. In the study, roughly 160 TCR beta chains were listed as associated with cytomegalovirus. Because counts were too low, seventeen rarely observed V segments, including chromosome 9 orphons, were excluded from the earlier analysis of 500 to 700 of the donors.

Counted from cysteine to phenylalanine, this CDR3 has 17 amino acids. The sequence is cut down to CDR3 DNA, 51 bases in frame from base 1. V is cut by 0 bases and J by 0 bases, and the space between the germline ends is 15 bases. The germline V gene (reference sequence) sets CDR1 to GTSNPN and CDR2 to SVGIG. In total, approximately 700 healthy bone marrow donors made up the cohort. All cohort members were sampled while nominally healthy, although unrecorded immune exposures were likely present. The donor tested CMV seronegative and was one of the 352 seronegative cohort members. Each donor provided a peripheral blood sample, and peripheral blood mononuclear cells were used for TCR beta sequencing. Genomic DNA was extracted from the blood cell samples with the Qiagen DNeasy Blood Extraction Kit. Library method: the immunoSEQ multiplex PCR assay. For the multiplex PCR, a mixture combining 60 forward primers for TCR Vbeta segments and 13 reverse primers for TCR Jbeta segments was used. The CDR3 region of rearranged TCR beta genes was amplified from genomic DNA by a multiplex PCR assay. The Illumina HiSeq System was used to sequence the amplified TCR beta libraries as 87-base-pair reads. On the study's bioinformatics: A later analysis counted 75 million to 100 million unique TCR beta chains across the 666 repertoires, and 9.5 million to 11 million of these chains were shared by at least two donors. A nearest-neighbor algorithm error-corrected the raw reads and collapsed the reads into unique sequences, merging closely related sequences to remove PCR and sequencing errors. V, D and J gene segments were assigned by aligning CDR3 sequences to IMGT reference sequences. For a sequence to be retained, at least a six-nucleotide match to both a V gene segment and a J gene segment was required. Rearrangements were called productive when the CDR3 lacked stop codons and stayed in frame with V and J; all others were non-productive. CDR3 was defined by IMGT convention, running from the second conserved V-encoded cysteine to the conserved J-encoded phenylalanine. In an earlier analysis of more than 550 of the donors, sequences lacking an unambiguous match to a single V gene segment were excluded. In an earlier analysis of several hundred of the donors, V segments were called functional above 56.7% productive rearrangements and were called segregating when the between-donor standard deviation exceeded 5%. A statistical classification framework was built to diagnose cytomegalovirus status from the catalog of TCR beta chain sequences. In a later analysis, TCR nucleotide sequences were compared against IMGT/GENE-DB human TR gene sequences so that V and J genes could be assigned. The TCRdist pipeline was used in a later analysis to assign CDR3 sequences and most-parsimonious VDJ recombination scenarios. A later analysis defined each TCR beta chain by its CDR3 amino acid sequence plus V-gene family, and excluded reads lacking a unique V-gene family. As a way to deal with suspected cross-contamination and a sequencing artifact, a later analysis dropped 640 or so nucleotide sequences that were highly shared and had low generation probability. In a later analysis, a clonal expansion index was calculated for each public chain from normalized within-repertoire ranks of inferred template counts. In a later analysis, generation probabilities were computed using a VDJ recombination model fitted to out-of-frame rearrangements, and the results were checked against IGoR. A later analysis scored TCR-TCR, TCR-HLA and TCR-CMV co-occurrence with hypergeometric tests, applying a repertoire-size bias correction to TCR pairs. A later analysis estimated false discovery rates by permuting HLA or CMV assignments 20 times. In a later analysis, co-occurring TCRs were grouped using DBSCAN, with TCRdist sequence similarity added in when clustering inside HLA-allele-positive subsets. Repertoires with fewer than 30,000 or more than 120,000 public chains were left out of co-occurrence clustering, as were about five repertoires with anomalous nucleotide sharing. Here the immuneACCESS table is served through TCRdb, limited to in-frame sequences with V and J called. Missing clones are a known gap in these copies; in checked studies unresolved V genes cover under half, and the rest lacks a known reason. V, J and clone size reflect that table, while D and trimming were determined from the DNA. Here the sample has tens of thousands of clones; 78% occur a single time. The ten largest clones take up approximately 4.6% of the sample.

For this clone: The antigen this receptor binds is unknown. Per-base quality was not reported, and no clone a single base away is much larger than it.

This receptor chain uses TRBV30 and TRBJ1-3; the D gene is perhaps TRBD1, on 5 matching bases. The TCR sequence derives from a middle-aged man in good health and CMV-seronegative. Input material: PBMCs. The DNA sequence is given as TGTGCCTGGAGTGTAGGGAGTGGGGGGTACTCTGGAAACACCATATATTTT. Its translation is CAWSVGSGGYSGNTIYF.